A single TCR beta chain is shown here with its context. The assay was immunoSEQ multiplex PCR, and TCRdb's table has in-frame clones only and misses some. The data contain 90,000 to 120,000 clones, approximately 90% of them singletons. The CDR3 runs to 14 residues. The junction had 6 bases not matched to a gene; V was cut back by 3 bases and J by 4 bases. Germline V lookup: CDR1 LNHDA, CDR2 SQIVND (reference sequence). These data originate in a study of T cell changes during pregnancy in multiple sclerosis. The receptor was derived from a female donor in good health, enrolled as a control in a pregnancy study. V is TRBV19 and J is TRBJ2-7; 7 nucleotides line up with TRBD2. The sequenced sample was peripheral blood, obtained in the third trimester of pregnancy. The CDR3 is CASSIGRGVYEQYF. The CDR3 nucleotides are TGTGCCAGTAGTATCGGACGGGGGGTATACGAGCAGTACTTC.